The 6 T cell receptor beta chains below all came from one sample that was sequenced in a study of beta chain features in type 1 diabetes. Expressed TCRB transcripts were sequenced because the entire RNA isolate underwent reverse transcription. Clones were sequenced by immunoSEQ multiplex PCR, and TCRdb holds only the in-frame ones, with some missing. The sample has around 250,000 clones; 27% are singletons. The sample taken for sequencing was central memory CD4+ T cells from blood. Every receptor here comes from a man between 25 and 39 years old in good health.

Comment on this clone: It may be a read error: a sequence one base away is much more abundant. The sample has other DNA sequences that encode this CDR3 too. CDR3 sequence: CASSTQETQYF. CDR3 coding DNA: TGTGCCAGCAGCACACAAGAGACCCAGTACTTC. This sequence joins TRBV6-6 and TRBJ2-5; D uncertain. V was shortened by 6 bases and J by 2 bases, with 4 bases between the two germline ends. The CDR3 extends over 11 amino acids. Germline V gives CDR1 MNHNY, CDR2 SVGAGI (reference sequence).

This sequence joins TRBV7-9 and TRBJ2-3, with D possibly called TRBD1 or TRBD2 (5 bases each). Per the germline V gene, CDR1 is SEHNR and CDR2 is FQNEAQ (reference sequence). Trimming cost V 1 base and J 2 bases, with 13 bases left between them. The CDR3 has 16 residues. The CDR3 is CASSLEATGTTDTQYF. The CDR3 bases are TGTGCCAGCAGCTTAGAAGCGACGGGGACCACAGATACGCAGTATTTT.

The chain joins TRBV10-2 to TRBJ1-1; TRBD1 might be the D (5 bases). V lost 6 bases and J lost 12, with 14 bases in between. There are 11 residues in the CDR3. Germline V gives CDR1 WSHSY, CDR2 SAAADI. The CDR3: CASSPGASTFF. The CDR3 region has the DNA TGCGCCAGCAGCCCCGGGGCCTCAACTTTCTTT.

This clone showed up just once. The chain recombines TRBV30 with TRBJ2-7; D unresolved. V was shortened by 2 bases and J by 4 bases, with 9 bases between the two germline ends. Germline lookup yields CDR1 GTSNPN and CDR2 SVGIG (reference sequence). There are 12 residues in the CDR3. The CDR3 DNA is TGTGCCTGGAGTCTCTCCTTTTACGAGCAGTACTTC. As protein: CAWSLSFYEQYF.

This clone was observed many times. In nucleotides, the CDR3 is TGTGCCACCAGCGCAAAAACAGGGGTTGCTAATTCACCCCTCCACTTT. Encoded protein: CATSAKTGVANSPLHF. The chain employs TRBV15 and TRBJ1-6; TRBD1 matches 7 bases. The germline V gene has CDR1 LNHNV and CDR2 YYDKDF (reference sequence). J was trimmed by 6 bases and V by 5 bases; bases with no gene match: 10. CDR3 size: 16 residues.

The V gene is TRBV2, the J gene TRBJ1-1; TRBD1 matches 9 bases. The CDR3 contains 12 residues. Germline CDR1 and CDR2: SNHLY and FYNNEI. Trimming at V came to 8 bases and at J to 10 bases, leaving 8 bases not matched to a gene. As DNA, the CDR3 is TGTGCCAGCGGGACAGGGTCTTTTGGAGCTTTCTTT. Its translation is CASGTGSFGAFF.